One and the same sample provided the 15 T cell receptor beta chains below, sequenced in a study of identifying expanded T cells in peripheral blood. Repertoires were generated with immunoSEQ multiplex PCR, while TCRdb's copy carries only in-frame clones and drops some. Here the sample spans 120,000 or so clones, roughly 84% being singletons. Material: blood. The receptor set was obtained from a person aged 18 to 75 in good health.

This chain joins TRBV27 and TRBJ1-2; weak D call: TRBD1 (6 bases). The germline V gene encodes CDR1 MNHEY and CDR2 SMNVEV (reference sequence). The CDR3 runs to 16 residues. Trimming stripped 1 base from V and 6 bases from J, with 18 bases between. CDR3 in DNA: TGTGCCAGCAGTTTATTAGGGGGAGGGTTAAACGATGGCTACACCTTC. Translation gives CASSLLGGGLNDGYTF.

The chain carries TRBV5-1 and TRBJ1-1; D not certain. The V end lost 0 bases, the J end lost 7 bases, and 10 bases lay between the germline ends. The CDR3 sequence is 13 residues long. CDR1 and CDR2 from the germline V gene are SGHRS and YFSETQ. This CDR3 is CASSLGSAIEAFF. CDR3 nucleotide sequence: TGCGCCAGCAGCTTGGGGTCAGCTATTGAAGCTTTCTTT.

V and J are TRBV7-2 and TRBJ1-2; D gene ambiguous. The germline gives CDR1 SGHTA, CDR2 FQGNSA. V gave up 5 bases and J gave up 2 bases, with 12 bases separating them. The CDR3 runs 14 residues. The CDR3: CASSPGPTNYGYTF. CDR3 nucleotides: TGTGCCAGCAGCCCGGGTCCTACAAACTATGGCTACACCTTC.

The J gene is TRBJ2-7, the V gene TRBV5-6; D is uncertain. Per the germline V gene, CDR1 is SGHDT and CDR2 is YYEEEE. With 4 bases removed from V and 2 bases from J, the gap between germline ends came to 16 bases. CDR3 length: 15 residues. Here the CDR3 reads CASSPADPRPYEQYF. CDR3 DNA sequence: TGTGCCAGCAGCCCCGCCGACCCCCGTCCCTACGAGCAGTACTTC. The full variable domain, its missing parts supplied by reference TRBV5-6 and TRBJ2-7, is DAGVTQSPTHLIKTRGQQVTLRCSPKSGHDTVSWYQQALGQGPQFIFQYYEEEERQRGNFPDRFSGHQFPNYSSELNVNALLLGDSALYLCASSPADPRPYEQYFGPGTRLTVT.

This chain connects TRBV7-6 to TRBJ1-2, with 12 bases that match TRBD1. CDR3 length equals 15 residues. Germline V gene sequence: CDR1 SGHVS, CDR2 FNYEAQ. V was pared by 8 bases and J by 3 bases, with 7 bases of the junction left unmatched. The CDR3 region is CASGTGGLQDYGYTF. CDR3 DNA sequence: TGTGCCAGCGGGACAGGGGGCCTGCAGGACTATGGCTACACCTTC.

The chain carries TRBV30 and TRBJ2-7, with 11 bases that match TRBD1. J lost 3 bases, V lost 2 bases, and 9 bases had no gene match. Germline V gene data show CDR1 as GTSNPN and CDR2 as SVGIG (reference sequence). This CDR3 is 16 amino acids long. CDR3 protein: CAWSPPRTGGVYEQYF. In nucleotides, the CDR3 is TGTGCCTGGAGTCCACCCCGGACAGGGGGCGTCTACGAGCAGTACTTC. The full variable domain, its missing parts supplied by reference TRBV30 and TRBJ2-7, is SQTIHQWPATLVQPVGSPLSLECTVEGTSNPNLYWYRQAAGRGLQLLFYSVGIGQISSEVPQNLSASRPQDRQFILSSKKLLLSDSGFYLCAWSPPRTGGVYEQYFGPGTRLTVT.

The V and J genes are TRBV30 and TRBJ1-2; 7 bases are a match to TRBD1. The CDR3 extends over 13 amino acids. The J segment lost 7 bases and the V segment lost 3 bases, leaving 8 bases of the junction unmatched. Per the germline V gene, CDR1 is GTSNPN and CDR2 is SVGIG (reference sequence). CDR3 sequence (DNA): TGTGCCTGGAGCCTACAGGGGCTTGGTGGCTACACCTTC. This translates into CAWSLQGLGGYTF.

The sample holds one count of this clone. The chain recombines TRBV4-3 with TRBJ2-4; D call uncertain. The germline gives CDR1 LGHNA, CDR2 YSLEER. V was clipped by 5 bases and J by 6 bases, with 23 bases between them. The CDR3 length is 17 residues. DNA of the CDR3: TGCGCCAGCAGCTACGAATCAGTAGGTCAGGACGCAAACATTCAGTACTTC. Amino acids: CASSYESVGQDANIQYF.

The gene calls are TRBV18 and TRBJ1-4; D gene unclear. Trimming took 6 bases from V and 1 from J, leaving 33 bases between them. Germline assignment: CDR1 KGHSH and CDR2 LQKENI. The CDR3 runs 22 residues. The CDR3 loop reads CASSRVAGLTLIRRETNEKLFF. CDR3 DNA: TGTGCCAGCTCTAGAGTTGCGGGCTTGACACTCATACGACGAGAAACTAATGAAAAACTGTTTTTT.

In the case of this clone: Other DNA sequences in the same sample also yield this CDR3. The rearrangement links TRBV6-5 to TRBJ1-2; D gene ambiguous. This CDR3 is built from 13 residues. V was clipped by 10 bases and J by 3 bases, with 15 bases between them. Germline V lookup: CDR1 MNHEY, CDR2 SVGAGI. The CDR3 nucleotides are TGTGCCACCTCCGGCCGACCCGACTATGGCTACACCTTC. Translated, it gives CATSGRPDYGYTF.

This clone appeared once. The chain has TRBV29-1 and TRBJ2-2; D unclear. Germline values: CDR1 SQVTM, CDR2 ANQGSEA. V lost 7 bases and J 1 base, leaving 4 bases between the germline ends. The length of the CDR3 is 11 residues. CDR3 nucleotides: TGCAGCGCTCTGAACACCGGGGAGCTGTTTTTT. Its protein is CSALNTGELFF.

This clone has only one observation. The rearrangement uses TRBV2 and TRBJ2-1; TRBD2 aligns across 8 bases. Germline V gene lookup returns CDR1 SNHLY and CDR2 FYNNEI. There are 17 residues in the CDR3. V shed 5 bases and J 0 bases; nucleotides not matched to a gene: 9. The CDR3 sequence is CASSTSGGASSYNEQFF. CDR3 nucleotides: TGTGCCAGCAGTACCTCCGGGGGGGCCTCCTCCTACAATGAGCAGTTCTTC.

A word on this clone: In the same sample, other DNA sequences code for this CDR3. The V call is TRBV5-4, the J call TRBJ1-3; a weak D match, TRBD1 (5 bases). This CDR3 contains 14 residues. Germline loops: CDR1 SGHNT, CDR2 YYREEE (reference sequence). V lost 1 base and J 2 bases, leaving 7 bases between the germline ends. CDR3 sequence: CASSLQGPGNTIYF. The CDR3 DNA reads TGTGCCAGCAGCTTGCAGGGTCCTGGAAACACCATATATTTT.

This rearrangement joins TRBV5-6 to TRBJ2-3; D perhaps matches TRBD2 (5 bases). Per germline, CDR1 SGHDT and CDR2 YYEEEE. The CDR3 loop spans 15 amino acids. V was clipped by 5 bases and J by 6 bases, with 19 bases between them. The CDR3 coding sequence is TGTGCCAGCAGTTGGGCGGACGCTGGGGAGGATACGCAGTATTTT. Encoded protein: CASSWADAGEDTQYF.

The sample holds one count of this clone. The J gene is TRBJ2-7, the V gene TRBV5-1; D may be TRBD1 or TRBD2 (5 bases each). The CDR3 sequence is 13 residues long. Per the germline V gene, CDR1 is SGHRS and CDR2 is YFSETQ. V shed 6 bases and J shed 3 bases, with 13 bases lying between them. The CDR3 reads CASKEGQIYEQYF. The CDR3 region has the DNA TGCGCCAGCAAAGAGGGGCAGATCTACGAGCAGTACTTC.